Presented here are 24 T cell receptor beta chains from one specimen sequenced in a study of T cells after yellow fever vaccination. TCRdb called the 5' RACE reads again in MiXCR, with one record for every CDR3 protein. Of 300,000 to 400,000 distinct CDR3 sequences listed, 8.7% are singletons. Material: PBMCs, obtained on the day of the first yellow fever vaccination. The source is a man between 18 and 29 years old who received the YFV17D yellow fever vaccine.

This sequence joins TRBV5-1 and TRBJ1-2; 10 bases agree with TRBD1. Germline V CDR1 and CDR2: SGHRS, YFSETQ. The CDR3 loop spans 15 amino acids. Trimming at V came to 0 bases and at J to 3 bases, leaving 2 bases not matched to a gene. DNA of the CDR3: TGCGCCAGCAGCTTGGTCGGACAGGGGGACTATGGCTACACCTTC. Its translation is CASSLVGQGDYGYTF.

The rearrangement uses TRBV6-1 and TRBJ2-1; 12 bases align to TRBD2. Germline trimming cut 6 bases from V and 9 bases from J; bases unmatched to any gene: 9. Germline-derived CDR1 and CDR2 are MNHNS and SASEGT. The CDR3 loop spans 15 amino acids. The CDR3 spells CASSTSGGSPREQFF. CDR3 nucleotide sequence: TGTGCCAGCAGCACTAGCGGGGGGTCCCCCCGTGAGCAGTTCTTC.

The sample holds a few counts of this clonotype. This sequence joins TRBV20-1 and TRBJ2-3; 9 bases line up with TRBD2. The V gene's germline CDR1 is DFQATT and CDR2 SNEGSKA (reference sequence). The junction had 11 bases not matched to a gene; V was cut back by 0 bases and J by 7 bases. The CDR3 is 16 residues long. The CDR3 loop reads CSARDLSGGLQNTQYF. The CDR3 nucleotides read TGCAGTGCTAGAGATCTCAGCGGGGGGCTCCAAAATACGCAGTATTTT.

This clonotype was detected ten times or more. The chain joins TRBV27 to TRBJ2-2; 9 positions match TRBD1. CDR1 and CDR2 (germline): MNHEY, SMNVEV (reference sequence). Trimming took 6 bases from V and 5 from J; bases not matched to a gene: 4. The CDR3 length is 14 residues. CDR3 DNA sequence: TGTGCCAGCAGACAGGGGGCGAGAACCGGGGAGCTGTTTTTT. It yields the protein CASRQGARTGELFF.

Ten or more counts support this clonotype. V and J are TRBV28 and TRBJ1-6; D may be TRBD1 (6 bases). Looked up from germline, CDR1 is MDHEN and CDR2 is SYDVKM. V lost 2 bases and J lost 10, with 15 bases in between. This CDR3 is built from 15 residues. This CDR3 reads CASSLPQNQGSPLHF. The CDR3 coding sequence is TGTGCCAGCAGTTTACCACAAAACCAGGGGTCACCCCTCCACTTT.

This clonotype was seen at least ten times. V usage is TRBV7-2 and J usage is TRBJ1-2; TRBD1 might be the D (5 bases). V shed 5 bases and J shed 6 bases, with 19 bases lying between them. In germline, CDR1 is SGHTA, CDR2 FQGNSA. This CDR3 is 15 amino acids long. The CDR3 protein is CASSLSLGAMDGYTF. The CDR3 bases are TGTGCCAGCAGCCTTTCCCTAGGGGCTATGGATGGCTACACCTTC. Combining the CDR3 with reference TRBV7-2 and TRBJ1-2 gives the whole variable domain GAGVSQSPSNKVTEKGKDVELRCDPISGHTALYWYRQSLGQGLEFLIYFQGNSAPDKSGLPSDRFSAERTGGSVSTLTIQRTQQEDSAVYLCASSLSLGAMDGYTFGSGTRLTVV.

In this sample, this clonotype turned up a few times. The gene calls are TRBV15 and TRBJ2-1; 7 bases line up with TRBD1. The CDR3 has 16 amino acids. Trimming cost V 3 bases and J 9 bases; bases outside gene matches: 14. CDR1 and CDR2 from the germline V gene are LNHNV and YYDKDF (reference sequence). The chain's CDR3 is CATSSWTGEGGGEQFF. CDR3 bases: TGTGCCACCAGCAGTTGGACAGGTGAAGGTGGCGGTGAGCAGTTCTTC.

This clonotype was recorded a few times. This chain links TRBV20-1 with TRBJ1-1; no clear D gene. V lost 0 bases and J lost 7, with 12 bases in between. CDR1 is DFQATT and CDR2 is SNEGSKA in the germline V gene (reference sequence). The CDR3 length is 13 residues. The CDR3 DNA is TGCAGTGCTAGAGATCCCCAGCAAGGTGAAGCTTTCTTT. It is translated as CSARDPQQGEAFF.

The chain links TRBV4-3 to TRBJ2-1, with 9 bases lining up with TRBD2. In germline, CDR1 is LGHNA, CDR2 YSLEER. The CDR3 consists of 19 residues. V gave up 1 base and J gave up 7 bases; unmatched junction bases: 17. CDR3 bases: TGCGCCAGCAGCCAAGTTCCACTAAGCGGGGGGCCCCACCGAAATGAGCAGTTCTTC. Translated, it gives CASSQVPLSGGPHRNEQFF.

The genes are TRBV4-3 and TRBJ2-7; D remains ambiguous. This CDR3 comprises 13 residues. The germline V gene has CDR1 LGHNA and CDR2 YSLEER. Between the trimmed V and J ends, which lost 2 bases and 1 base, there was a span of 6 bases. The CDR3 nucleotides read TGCGCCAGCAGCCAACACCGGTCCTACGAGCAGTACTTC. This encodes CASSQHRSYEQYF.

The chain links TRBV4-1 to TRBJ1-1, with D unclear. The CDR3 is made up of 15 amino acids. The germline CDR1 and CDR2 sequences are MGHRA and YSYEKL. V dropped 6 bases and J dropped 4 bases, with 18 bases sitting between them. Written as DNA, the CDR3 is TGCGCCAGCAGTCCGAATTTTGGGTCGGGCACTGAAGCTTTCTTT. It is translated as CASSPNFGSGTEAFF.

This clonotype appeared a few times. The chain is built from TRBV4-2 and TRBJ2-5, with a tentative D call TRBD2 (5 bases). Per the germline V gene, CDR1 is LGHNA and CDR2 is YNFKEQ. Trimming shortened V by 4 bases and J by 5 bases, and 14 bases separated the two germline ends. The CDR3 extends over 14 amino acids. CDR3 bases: TGTGCCAGCAGCCGAGGAGGCGGGTCGGAGACCCAGTACTTC. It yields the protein CASSRGGGSETQYF.

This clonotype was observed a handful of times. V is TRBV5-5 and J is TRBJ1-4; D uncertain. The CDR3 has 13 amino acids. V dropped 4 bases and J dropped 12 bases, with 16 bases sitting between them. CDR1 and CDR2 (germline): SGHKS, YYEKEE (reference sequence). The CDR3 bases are TGTGCCAGCAGCCCTACAGCCAGTCTAGAACTGTTTTTT. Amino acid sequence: CASSPTASLELFF.

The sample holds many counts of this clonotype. DNA of the CDR3: TGCGCCAGCAGCTATGACAGGGAAGACGGTGAGCAGTTCTTC. Protein product: CASSYDREDGEQFF. The chain employs TRBV5-1 and TRBJ2-1; 7 nucleotides match TRBD1. The CDR3 is made up of 14 amino acids. CDR1 is SGHRS, CDR2 YFSETQ, per germline. Germline trimming cut 3 bases from V and 9 bases from J; bases unmatched to any gene: 9.

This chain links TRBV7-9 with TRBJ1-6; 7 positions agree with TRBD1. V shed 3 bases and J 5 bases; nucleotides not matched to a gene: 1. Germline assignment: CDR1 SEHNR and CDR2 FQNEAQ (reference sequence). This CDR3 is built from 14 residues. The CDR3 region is CASSFTGDNSPLHF. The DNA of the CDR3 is TGTGCCAGCAGCTTCACAGGGGATAATTCACCCCTCCACTTT.

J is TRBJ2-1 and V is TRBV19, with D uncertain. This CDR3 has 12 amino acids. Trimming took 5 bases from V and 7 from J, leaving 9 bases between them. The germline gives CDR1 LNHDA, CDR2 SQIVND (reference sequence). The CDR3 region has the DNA TGTGCCAGTAGTTTCGATCCGAATGAGCAGTTCTTC. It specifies CASSFDPNEQFF.

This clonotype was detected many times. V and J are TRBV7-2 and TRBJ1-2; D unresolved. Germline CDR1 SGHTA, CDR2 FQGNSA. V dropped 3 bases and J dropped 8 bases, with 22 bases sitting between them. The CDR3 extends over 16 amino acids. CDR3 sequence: CASSLHVSDGGRGYTF. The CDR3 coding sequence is TGTGCCAGCAGCTTGCACGTATCGGACGGCGGTCGGGGCTACACCTTC.

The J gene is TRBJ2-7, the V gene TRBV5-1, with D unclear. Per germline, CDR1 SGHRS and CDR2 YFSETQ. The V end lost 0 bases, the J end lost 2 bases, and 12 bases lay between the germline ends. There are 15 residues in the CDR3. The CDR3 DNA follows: TGCGCCAGCAGCTTGGGCCAGGCCACTACCTACGAGCAGTACTTC. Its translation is CASSLGQATTYEQYF.

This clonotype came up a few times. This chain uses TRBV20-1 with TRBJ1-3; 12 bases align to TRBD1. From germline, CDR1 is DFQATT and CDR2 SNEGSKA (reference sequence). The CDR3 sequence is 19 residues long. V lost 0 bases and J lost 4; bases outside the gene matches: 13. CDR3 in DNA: TGCAGTGCTAGAGATCACTTGGGACAGGGGGCGAGAGCGGGAAACACCATATATTTT. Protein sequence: CSARDHLGQGARAGNTIYF.

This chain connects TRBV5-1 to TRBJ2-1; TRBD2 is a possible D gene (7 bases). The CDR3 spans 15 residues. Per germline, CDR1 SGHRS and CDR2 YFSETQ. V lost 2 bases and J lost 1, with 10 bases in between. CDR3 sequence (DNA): TGCGCCAGCAGCTTCGGGGGGACATCCTACAATGAGCAGTTCTTC. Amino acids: CASSFGGTSYNEQFF.

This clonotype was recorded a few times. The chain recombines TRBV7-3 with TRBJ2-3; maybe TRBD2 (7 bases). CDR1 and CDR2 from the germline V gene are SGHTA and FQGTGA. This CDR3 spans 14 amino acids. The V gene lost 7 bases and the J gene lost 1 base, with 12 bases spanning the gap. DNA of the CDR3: TGTGCCAGCAAATTAGGGGGGGGCACAGATACGCAGTATTTT. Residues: CASKLGGGTDTQYF.

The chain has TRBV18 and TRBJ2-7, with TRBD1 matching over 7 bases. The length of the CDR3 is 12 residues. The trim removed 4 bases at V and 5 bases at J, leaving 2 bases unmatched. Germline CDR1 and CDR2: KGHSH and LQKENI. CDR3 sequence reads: CASSRGTDEQYV. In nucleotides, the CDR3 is TGTGCCAGCTCACGTGGGACAGACGAGCAGTACGTC.

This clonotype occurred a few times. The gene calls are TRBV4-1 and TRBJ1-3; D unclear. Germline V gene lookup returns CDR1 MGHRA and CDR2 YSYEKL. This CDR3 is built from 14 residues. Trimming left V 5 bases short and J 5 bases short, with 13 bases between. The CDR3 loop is CASSGTGPRNTIYF. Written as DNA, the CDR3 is TGCGCCAGCAGCGGAACCGGGCCGCGAAACACCATATATTTT.

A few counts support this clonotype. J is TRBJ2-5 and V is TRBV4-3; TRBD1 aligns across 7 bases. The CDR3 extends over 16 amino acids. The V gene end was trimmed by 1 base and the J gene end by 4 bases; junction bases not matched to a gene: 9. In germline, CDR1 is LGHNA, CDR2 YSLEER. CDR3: CASSQVGQATGETQYF. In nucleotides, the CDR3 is TGCGCCAGCAGCCAAGTAGGACAGGCCACGGGAGAGACCCAGTACTTC.